The 17 T cell receptor beta chains below were found in one sample sequenced in a study of CD8+ T cells in alopecia areata. Sequencing relied on a cDNA template that was reverse transcribed from extracted RNA. This table comes from immunoSEQ multiplex PCR, and its TCRdb copy is limited to in-frame clones, with some not included. The sample yields about 130,000 clones, approximately 53% seen once. Sequencing used CD4+ T cells sorted from blood, obtained at week 0. The source of these receptors is a human donor with alopecia areata.

The J gene is TRBJ1-2, the V gene TRBV7-2; D is ambiguous. V was pared by 5 bases and J by 0 bases, with 13 bases between. The germline V gene encodes CDR1 SGHTA and CDR2 FQGNSA. The CDR3 runs to 15 residues. CDR3 DNA sequence: TGTGCCAGCAGCCGAACAGATTCCCCTAACTATGGCTACACCTTC. Its protein product is CASSRTDSPNYGYTF.

This clone was detected only once. The rearrangement links TRBV4-3 to TRBJ2-2, with TRBD1 matching over 7 bases. The J call may be in error: the DNA end matches TRBJ1-3 better. The CDR3 loop spans 14 amino acids. Germline values: CDR1 LGHNA, CDR2 YSLEER. As DNA, the CDR3 is TGCGCCAGCAGCCAGACAGGGTCTGGAAACACCATATATTTT. Translation: CASSQTGSGNTIYF.

The chain combines TRBV11-3 with TRBJ2-1; 8 bases line up with TRBD1. Germline V CDR1 and CDR2: SGHNT, YENEEA. The CDR3 has 15 amino acids. Germline trimming cut 5 bases from V and 5 bases from J; bases unmatched to any gene: 8. The CDR3 protein is CASSLYGTGDNEQFF. CDR3 in DNA: TGTGCCAGCAGCCTATACGGGACAGGCGACAATGAGCAGTTCTTC.

In its sample, this clone was seen a few times. The V and J genes are TRBV4-3 and TRBJ1-1; D gene unclear. With 0 bases removed from V and 2 bases from J, the gap between germline ends came to 7 bases. Germline V gene data show CDR1 as LGHNA and CDR2 as YSLEER. CDR3 length: 14 residues. CDR3 nucleotide sequence: TGCGCCAGCAGCCAAGATCGGGGAAACACTGAAGCTTTCTTT. This translates into CASSQDRGNTEAFF.

The chain uses TRBV30 and TRBJ1-2; D unresolved. CDR1 and CDR2 (germline): GTSNPN, SVGIG (reference sequence). Trimming cost V 0 bases and J 3 bases, with 14 bases left between them. The CDR3 has 15 residues. The DNA for the CDR3 is TGTGCCTGGAGTGTAATGGCAGGTCCTCACTATGGCTACACCTTC. This sequence encodes CAWSVMAGPHYGYTF.

This clone was detected a few times. The V call is TRBV29-1, the J call TRBJ1-2, with D perhaps TRBD1 (6 bases). Trimming pared 0 bases from V and 6 bases from J, leaving 11 bases between. The CDR3 consists of 13 residues. Germline assignment: CDR1 SQVTM and CDR2 ANQGSEA. For the CDR3, the DNA is TGCAGCGTTGAAGATGGGGGGGCGGATGGCTACACCTTC. Its translation: CSVEDGGADGYTF.

The rearrangement links TRBV27 to TRBJ2-1; TRBD1 is a possible D gene (5 bases). The CDR3 totals 12 residues. Germline CDR1 reads MNHEY; CDR2 reads SMNVEV (reference sequence). Trimming stripped 2 bases from V and 6 bases from J, with 5 bases between. DNA of the CDR3: TGTGCCAGCAGTTTAAGGGGCAATGAGCAGTTCTTC. This gives the protein CASSLRGNEQFF.

The chain carries TRBV6-5 and TRBJ2-7, with D maybe TRBD2 (5 bases). The CDR3 runs 16 residues. CDR1 and CDR2 from the germline V gene are MNHEY and SVGAGI. Trimming stripped 0 bases from V and 2 bases from J, with 14 bases between. The chain's CDR3 is CASSYSTDSATYEQYF. The CDR3 nucleotides are TGTGCCAGCAGTTACTCCACTGATAGCGCGACCTACGAGCAGTACTTC.

This clone occurred a few times. The rearrangement links TRBV18 to TRBJ1-4, with D uncertain. The length of the CDR3 is 14 residues. In germline, CDR1 is KGHSH, CDR2 LQKENI. The germline V and J ends were trimmed by 4 bases and 8 bases, with 14 bases remaining between them. CDR3 sequence reads: CASSHSDGEEKLFF. The CDR3 DNA is TGTGCCAGCTCACACAGCGATGGGGAAGAAAAACTGTTTTTT. Drawing the rest from reference TRBV18 and TRBJ1-4, the complete variable domain is NAGVMQNPRHLVRRRGQEARLRCSPMKGHSHVYWYRQLPEEGLKFMVYLQKENIIDESGMPKERFSAEFPKEGPSILRIQQVVRGDSAAYFCASSHSDGEEKLFFGSGTQLSVL.

The rearrangement uses TRBV9 and TRBJ2-5; 10 bases line up with TRBD2. V gave up 2 bases and J gave up 4 bases; unmatched junction bases: 11. The CDR3 is 17 amino acids. Germline V gives CDR1 SGDLS, CDR2 YYNGEE. The CDR3 loop reads CASSVSSSGRAIETQYF. DNA for the CDR3: TGTGCCAGCAGCGTTTCATCAAGCGGGAGGGCTATAGAGACCCAGTACTTC.

This sequence joins TRBV6-6 and TRBJ2-7; no definite D call. The ends were cut back, 7 bases at V and 6 bases at J, with 13 bases in the middle. CDR1 and CDR2 from the germline V gene are MNHNY and SVGAGI (reference sequence). The CDR3 has 12 amino acids. The CDR3 loop reads CASTSPRGEQYF. The CDR3 nucleotides read TGTGCCAGCACGTCTCCGCGAGGCGAGCAGTACTTC.

This chain joins TRBV9 and TRBJ1-2, with a possible D match to TRBD1 (6 bases). Deletions cut 4 bases from V and 4 bases from J, with 14 bases between. Germline-derived CDR1 and CDR2 are SGDLS and YYNGEE. This CDR3 region has 14 residues. The CDR3 sequence: CASSSTPGAYGYTF. The CDR3 DNA sequence: TGTGCCAGCAGCTCGACCCCGGGGGCCTATGGCTACACCTTC.

The chain has TRBV7-9 and TRBJ2-1; maybe TRBD1 (6 bases). The V gene's germline CDR1 is SEHNR and CDR2 FQNEAQ (reference sequence). The V and J ends lost 2 bases and 5 bases respectively, with 10 bases between them. The CDR3 runs to 14 residues. This CDR3 is CASSLLAGDNEQFF. CDR3 nucleotides: TGTGCCAGCAGCTTACTAGCAGGGGACAATGAGCAGTTCTTC.

This sequence joins TRBV11-2 and TRBJ1-6; no definite D call. CDR3 length: 12 amino acids. CDR1 SGHAT and CDR2 FQNNGV come from the germline V gene. V lost 4 bases to trimming and J lost 4 bases, with 2 bases between them. The CDR3 loop reads CASSSYNSPLHF. Here the CDR3 DNA reads TGTGCCAGCAGCTCTTATAATTCACCCCTCCACTTT.

This chain joins TRBV28 and TRBJ2-3, with TRBD1 matching over 9 bases. Trimming removed 6 bases from V and 1 base from J; junction bases left unmatched: 14. Germline CDR1 is MDHEN and CDR2 is SYDVKM. CDR3 size: 18 residues. As DNA, the CDR3 is TGTGCCAGCAGGGAACCGTATGAGACAGGGGGTGGCACAGATACGCAGTATTTT. It is translated as CASREPYETGGGTDTQYF.

This clone appeared once. The rearrangement joins TRBV30 to TRBJ1-2; TRBD1 is a possible D gene (6 bases). V dropped 0 bases and J dropped 6 bases, with 14 bases sitting between them. Germline-derived CDR1 and CDR2 are GTSNPN and SVGIG (reference sequence). The CDR3 is 14 amino acids. The CDR3 reads CAWSVSGTPNGYTF. The CDR3 DNA reads as TGTGCCTGGAGTGTTTCTGGGACACCTAATGGCTACACCTTC.

V and J are TRBV7-2 and TRBJ2-1; a weak D match, TRBD2 (6 bases). This CDR3 is built from 14 residues. The germline V gene has CDR1 SGHTA and CDR2 FQGNSA. Trimming took off 10 bases at V and 4 bases at J, with 17 bases between the two ends. The CDR3 spells CATDSGAFYNEQFF. CDR3 nucleotide sequence: TGTGCCACCGATAGCGGAGCCTTTTACAATGAGCAGTTCTTC.